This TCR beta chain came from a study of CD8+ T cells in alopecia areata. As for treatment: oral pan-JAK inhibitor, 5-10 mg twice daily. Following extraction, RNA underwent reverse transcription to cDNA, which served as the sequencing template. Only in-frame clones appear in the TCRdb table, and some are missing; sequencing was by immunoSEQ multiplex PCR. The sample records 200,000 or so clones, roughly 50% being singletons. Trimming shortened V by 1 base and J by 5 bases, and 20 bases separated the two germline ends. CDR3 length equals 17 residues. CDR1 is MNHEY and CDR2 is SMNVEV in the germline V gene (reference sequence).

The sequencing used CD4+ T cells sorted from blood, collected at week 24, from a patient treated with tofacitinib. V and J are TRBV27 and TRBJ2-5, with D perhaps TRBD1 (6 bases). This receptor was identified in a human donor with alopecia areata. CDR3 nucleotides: TGTGCCAGCAGTTTATTCCATCGACAGGATTCCCTGGAGACCCAGTACTTC. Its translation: CASSLFHRQDSLETQYF.